The rows below give T cell receptor beta chains drawn from one sample of a study of blood T cell repertoires in COVID-19. Repertoires were generated with immunoSEQ multiplex PCR, while TCRdb's copy carries only in-frame clones and drops some. The sample shows tens of thousands of clones, over 70% of them seen only once. Sequencing was carried out using peripheral blood. These receptors were collected from an older woman with acute or convalescent COVID-19. The CDR3 runs from the conserved cysteine through the conserved F or W. The D gene is left open where the match is weak. Expanded clones are given a class, and other clones once, few, many or no size at all.

v_gene	d_gene	j_gene	abundance	CDR3nt	CDR3aa
TRBV18	TRBD1	TRBJ2-7	-	TGTGCCAGCTCACCGGCAGGGGGCGTCGAGCAGTACTTC	CASSPAGGVEQYF
TRBV2	-	TRBJ1-2	-	TGTGCCAGCAGTGACTCAGGCGGAGGGATCTATGGCTACACCTTC	CASSDSGGGIYGYTF
TRBV10-1	-	TRBJ2-7	-	TGCGCTCCGGGATTGCCCTACGAGCAGTACTTC	CAPGLPYEQYF
TRBV20-1	-	TRBJ2-7	few	TGCAGTGCTAGTGGGTTAATGGGTGCGGGACCAGAACTATACGAGCAGTACTTC	CSASGLMGAGPELYEQYF
TRBV18	TRBD2	TRBJ2-1	once	TGTGCCAGCTCAACTAGCGGGGCCTACAATGAGCAGTTCTTC	CASSTSGAYNEQFF
TRBV30	TRBD2	TRBJ2-1	once	TGTGCCTGGAGGACTAGCTATGAGCAGTTCTTC	CAWRTSYEQFF
TRBV29-1	TRBD1	TRBJ1-4	-	TGCAGGCCGGGGACAGGGGACGAAAAACTGTTTTTT	CRPGTGDEKLFF
TRBV19	TRBD1	TRBJ1-1	few	TGTGCCACCCAGGGACAGGGGTATGATGGAGCTTTCTTT	CATQGQGYDGAFF
TRBV5-1	TRBD1	TRBJ1-1	-	TGCGCCAGCAGCTTGGAGGGGGCTAGGGAAGCTTTCTTT	CASSLEGAREAFF
TRBV6-5	TRBD2	TRBJ2-1	-	TGTGCCAGCAGTTCGGGGGGCTCCTACAATGAGCAGTTCTTC	CASSSGGSYNEQFF
TRBV29-1	TRBD1	TRBJ1-2	-	TGCAGCGTGCGGACAGGGGGCTATGGCTACACCTTC	CSVRTGGYGYTF
TRBV5-1	-	TRBJ2-1	-	TGCGCCAGCAGCTGGAGGGGTAGCGGCGTCTACAATGAGCAGTTCTTC	CASSWRGSGVYNEQFF
TRBV14	TRBD1	TRBJ1-4	once	TGTGCCAGCAGCCAAGATCGGGCAACAGGGGGAGAAAAACTGTTTTTT	CASSQDRATGGEKLFF
TRBV11-3	TRBD2	TRBJ2-1	-	TGTGCCAGCAGCTCCACCCAGACTAGCGGGAGACGCGGTGAGCAGTTCTTC	CASSSTQTSGRRGEQFF
TRBV6-5	-	TRBJ1-1	-	TGTGCCAGCAGACCTAGGGGACAAATATTTATTGAAGCTTTCTTT	CASRPRGQIFIEAFF
TRBV11-3	TRBD1	TRBJ2-7	-	TGTGCCAGCAGACCAACCGGACAGGGGCGCTACGAGCAGTACTTC	CASRPTGQGRYEQYF
TRBV10-3	TRBD1	TRBJ1-1	-	TGTGCCATCCCGCTGACAGGGGAGGACACTGAAGCTTTCTTT	CAIPLTGEDTEAFF
TRBV5-1	TRBD1	TRBJ2-7	-	TGCGCCAGCAGCTCGATTCCGGGACAGGGACACACCTACGAGCAGTACTTC	CASSSIPGQGHTYEQYF
TRBV27	TRBD1	TRBJ1-2	-	TGTGCCAGCAGTCGAGGAACAGGGGTGAATAACTATGGCTACACCTTC	CASSRGTGVNNYGYTF
TRBV14	-	TRBJ1-1	-	TGTGCCAGCAGCCAAGACTACCGGAGATCTGAAGCTTTCTTT	CASSQDYRRSEAFF
TRBV30	TRBD1	TRBJ1-2	-	TGTGCCTGGAGCCATCTGACAGGGGATGGCTACACCTTC	CAWSHLTGDGYTF
TRBV12-3/TRBV12-4	-	TRBJ1-2	-	TGTGCCAGCAGTATGGGCGGACTCTATGGCTACACCTTC	CASSMGGLYGYTF
TRBV24-1	-	TRBJ2-2	once	TGTGCCACCAGTGATGCTAAGGGGTTCTCCGGGGAGCTGTTTTTT	CATSDAKGFSGELFF